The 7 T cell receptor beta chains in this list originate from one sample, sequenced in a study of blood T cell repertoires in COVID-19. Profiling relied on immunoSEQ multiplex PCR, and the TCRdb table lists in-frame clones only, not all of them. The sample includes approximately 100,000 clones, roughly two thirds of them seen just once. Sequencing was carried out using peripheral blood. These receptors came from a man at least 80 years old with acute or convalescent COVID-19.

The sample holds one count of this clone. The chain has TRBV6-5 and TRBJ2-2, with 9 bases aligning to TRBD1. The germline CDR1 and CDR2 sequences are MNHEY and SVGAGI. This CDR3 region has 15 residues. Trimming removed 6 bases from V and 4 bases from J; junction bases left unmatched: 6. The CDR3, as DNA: TGTGCCAGCAGGGGGACAGGGTGGTCCACCGGGGAGCTGTTTTTT. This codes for CASRGTGWSTGELFF.

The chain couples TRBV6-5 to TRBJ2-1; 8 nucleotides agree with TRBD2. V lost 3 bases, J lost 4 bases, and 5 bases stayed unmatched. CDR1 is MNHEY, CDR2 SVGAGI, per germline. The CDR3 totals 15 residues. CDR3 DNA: TGTGCCAGCAGTTATTCGGTAGCGGGGTACAATGAGCAGTTCTTC. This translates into CASSYSVAGYNEQFF.

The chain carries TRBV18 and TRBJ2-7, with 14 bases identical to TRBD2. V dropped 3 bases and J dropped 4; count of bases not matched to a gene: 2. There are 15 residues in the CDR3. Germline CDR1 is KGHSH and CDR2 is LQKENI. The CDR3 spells CASSPRTSGRYEQYF. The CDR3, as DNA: TGTGCCAGCTCACCCCGGACTAGCGGGAGGTACGAGCAGTACTTC.

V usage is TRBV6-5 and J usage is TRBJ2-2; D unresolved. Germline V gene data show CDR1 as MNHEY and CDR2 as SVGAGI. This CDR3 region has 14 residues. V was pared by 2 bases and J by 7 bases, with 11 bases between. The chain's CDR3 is CASSYTWADGELFF. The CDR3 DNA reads TGTGCCAGCAGTTACACCTGGGCCGACGGGGAGCTGTTTTTT.

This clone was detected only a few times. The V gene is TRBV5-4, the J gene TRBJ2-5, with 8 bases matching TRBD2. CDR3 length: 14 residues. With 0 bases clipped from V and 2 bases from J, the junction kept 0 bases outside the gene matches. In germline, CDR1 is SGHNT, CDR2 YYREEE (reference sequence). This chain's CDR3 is CASSLEREQETQYF. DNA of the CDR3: TGTGCCAGCAGCTTGGAGCGGGAGCAAGAGACCCAGTACTTC. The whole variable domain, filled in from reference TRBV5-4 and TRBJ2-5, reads ETGVTQSPTHLIKTRGQQVTLRCSSQSGHNTVSWYQQALGQGPQFIFQYYREEENGRGNFPPRFSGLQFPNYSSELNVNALELDDSALYLCASSLEREQETQYFGPGTRLLVL.

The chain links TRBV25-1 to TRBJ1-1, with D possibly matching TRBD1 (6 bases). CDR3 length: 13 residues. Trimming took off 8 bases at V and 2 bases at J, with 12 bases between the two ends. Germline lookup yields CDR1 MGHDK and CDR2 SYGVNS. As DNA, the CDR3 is TGTGCCAGCCACGAGACAGGAAACACTGAAGCTTTCTTT. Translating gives CASHETGNTEAFF.

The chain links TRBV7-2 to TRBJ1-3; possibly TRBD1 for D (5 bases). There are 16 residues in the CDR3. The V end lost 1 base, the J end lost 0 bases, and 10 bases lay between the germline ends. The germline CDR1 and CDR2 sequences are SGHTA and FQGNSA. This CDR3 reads CASSLGGTVSGNTIYF. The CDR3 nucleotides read TGTGCCAGCAGCTTAGGTGGGACTGTCTCTGGAAACACCATATATTTT.